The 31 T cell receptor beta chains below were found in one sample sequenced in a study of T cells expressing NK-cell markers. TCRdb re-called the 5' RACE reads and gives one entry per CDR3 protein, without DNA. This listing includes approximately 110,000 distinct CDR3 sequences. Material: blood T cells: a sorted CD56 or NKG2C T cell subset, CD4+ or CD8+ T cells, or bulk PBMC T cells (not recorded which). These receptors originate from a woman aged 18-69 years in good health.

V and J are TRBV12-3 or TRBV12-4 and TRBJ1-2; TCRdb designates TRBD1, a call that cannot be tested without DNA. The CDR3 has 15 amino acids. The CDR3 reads CASSSPIQGYYGYTF.

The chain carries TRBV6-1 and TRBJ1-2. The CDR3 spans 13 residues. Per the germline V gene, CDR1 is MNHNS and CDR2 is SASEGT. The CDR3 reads CASSPRPRDGYTF.

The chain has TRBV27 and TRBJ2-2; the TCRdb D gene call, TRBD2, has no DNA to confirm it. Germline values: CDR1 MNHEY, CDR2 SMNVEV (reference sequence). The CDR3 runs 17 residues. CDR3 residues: CASSPETSGVNTGELFF.

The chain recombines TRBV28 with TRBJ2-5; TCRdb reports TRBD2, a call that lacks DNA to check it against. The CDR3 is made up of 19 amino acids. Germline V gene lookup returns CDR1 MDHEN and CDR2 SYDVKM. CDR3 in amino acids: CASSLTSTSGRGLQETQYF.

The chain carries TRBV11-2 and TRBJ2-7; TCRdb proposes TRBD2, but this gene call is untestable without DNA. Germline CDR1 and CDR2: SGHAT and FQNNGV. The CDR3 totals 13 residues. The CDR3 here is CASSPSGGYEQYF.

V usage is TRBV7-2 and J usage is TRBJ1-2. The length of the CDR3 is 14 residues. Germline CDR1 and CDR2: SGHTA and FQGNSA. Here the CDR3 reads CASSLDPGSYGYTF.

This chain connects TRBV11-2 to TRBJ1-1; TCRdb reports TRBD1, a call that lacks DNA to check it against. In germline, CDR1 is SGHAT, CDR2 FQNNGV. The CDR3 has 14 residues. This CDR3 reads CASTGGQLNTEAFF.

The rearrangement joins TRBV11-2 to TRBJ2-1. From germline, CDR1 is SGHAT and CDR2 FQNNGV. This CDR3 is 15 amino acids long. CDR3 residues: CASSFSDGPYNEQFF.

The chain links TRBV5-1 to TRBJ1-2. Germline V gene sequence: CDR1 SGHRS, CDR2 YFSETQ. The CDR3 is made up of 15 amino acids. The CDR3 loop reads CASSFVTDSPYGYTF.

The CDR3 sequence is CSASDRASNQPQHF. The chain couples TRBV20-1 to TRBJ1-5; TCRdb lists TRBD1, though no DNA is available to test this call. This CDR3 is 14 amino acids long. Germline loops: CDR1 DFQATT, CDR2 SNEGSKA (reference sequence).

CDR3 region: CASSIDSGRVYNEQFF. This chain joins TRBV19 and TRBJ2-1; TCRdb indicates TRBD1, and absent DNA this call remains unverified. The CDR3 loop spans 16 amino acids. Germline CDR1 and CDR2: LNHDA and SQIVND (reference sequence).

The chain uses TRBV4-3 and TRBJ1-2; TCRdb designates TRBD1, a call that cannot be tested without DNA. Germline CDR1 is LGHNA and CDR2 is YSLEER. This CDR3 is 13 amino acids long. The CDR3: CASSQDGTWGYTF.

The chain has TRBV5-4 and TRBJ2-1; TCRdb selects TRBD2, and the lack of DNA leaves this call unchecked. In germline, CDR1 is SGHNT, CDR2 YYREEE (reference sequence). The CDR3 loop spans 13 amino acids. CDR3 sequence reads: CASSARVLNEQFF. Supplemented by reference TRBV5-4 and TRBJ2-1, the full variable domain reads ETGVTQSPTHLIKTRGQQVTLRCSSQSGHNTVSWYQQALGQGPQFIFQYYREEENGRGNFPPRFSGLQFPNYSSELNVNALELDDSALYLCASSARVLNEQFFGPGTRLTVL.

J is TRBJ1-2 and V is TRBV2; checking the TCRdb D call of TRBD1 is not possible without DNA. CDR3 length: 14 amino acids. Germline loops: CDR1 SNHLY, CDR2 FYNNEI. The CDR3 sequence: CASLAQDFNYGYTF.

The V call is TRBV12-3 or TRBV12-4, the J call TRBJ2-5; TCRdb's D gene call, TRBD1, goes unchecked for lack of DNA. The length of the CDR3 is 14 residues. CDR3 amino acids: CASSLATGSETQYF.

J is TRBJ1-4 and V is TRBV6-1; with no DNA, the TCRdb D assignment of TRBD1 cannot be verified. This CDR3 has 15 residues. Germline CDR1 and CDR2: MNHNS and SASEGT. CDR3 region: CASGTEGAANEKLFF.

The CDR3: CASSLEAGVRQPQHF. The V and J genes are TRBV7-9 and TRBJ1-5; TCRdb gives TRBD1 as the D gene, but with no DNA this cannot be confirmed. CDR3 size: 15 residues. From germline, CDR1 is SEHNR and CDR2 FQNEAQ (reference sequence).

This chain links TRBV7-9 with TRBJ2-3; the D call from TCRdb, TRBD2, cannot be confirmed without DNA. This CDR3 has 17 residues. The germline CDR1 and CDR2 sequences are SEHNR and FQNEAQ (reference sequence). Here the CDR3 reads CASSSPGGSGATDTQYF.

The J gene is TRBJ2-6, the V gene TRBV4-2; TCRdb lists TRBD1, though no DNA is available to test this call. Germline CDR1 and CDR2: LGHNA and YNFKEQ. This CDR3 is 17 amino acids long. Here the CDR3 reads CASSPMAGGSGANVLTF.

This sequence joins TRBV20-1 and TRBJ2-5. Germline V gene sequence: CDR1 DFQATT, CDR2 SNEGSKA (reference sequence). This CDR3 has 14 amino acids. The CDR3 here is CSARDRGYQETQYF.

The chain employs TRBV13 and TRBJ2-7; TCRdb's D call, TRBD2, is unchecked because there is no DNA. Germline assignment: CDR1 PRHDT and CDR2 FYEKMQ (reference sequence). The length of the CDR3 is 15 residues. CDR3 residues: CASRPAGTSVYEQYF.

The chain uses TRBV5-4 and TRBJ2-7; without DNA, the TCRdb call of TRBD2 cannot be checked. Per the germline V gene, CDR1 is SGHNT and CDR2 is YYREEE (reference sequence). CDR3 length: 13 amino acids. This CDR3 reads CASSLREGNEQYF.

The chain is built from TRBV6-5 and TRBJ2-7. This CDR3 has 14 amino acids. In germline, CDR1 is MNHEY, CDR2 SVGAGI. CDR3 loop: CASSYRDSSYEQYF.

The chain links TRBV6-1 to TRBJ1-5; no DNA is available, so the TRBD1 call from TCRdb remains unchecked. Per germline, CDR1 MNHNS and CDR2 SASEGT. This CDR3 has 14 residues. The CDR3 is CASSPGGVGQPQHF.

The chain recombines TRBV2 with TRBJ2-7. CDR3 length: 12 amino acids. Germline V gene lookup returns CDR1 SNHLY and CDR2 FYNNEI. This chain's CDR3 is CASTDSSYEQYF.

CDR3 residues: CASSLWGAYEQYF. The chain employs TRBV7-6 and TRBJ2-7; TCRdb designates TRBD1, a call that cannot be tested without DNA. The CDR3 has 13 amino acids. Germline values: CDR1 SGHVS, CDR2 FNYEAQ.

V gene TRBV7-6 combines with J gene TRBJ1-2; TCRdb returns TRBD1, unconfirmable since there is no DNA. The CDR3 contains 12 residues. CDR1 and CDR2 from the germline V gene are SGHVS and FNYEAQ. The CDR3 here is CASSGPDYGYTF.

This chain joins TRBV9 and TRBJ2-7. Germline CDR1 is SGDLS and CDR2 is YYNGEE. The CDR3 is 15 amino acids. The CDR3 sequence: CASSVDTSRTFEQYF.

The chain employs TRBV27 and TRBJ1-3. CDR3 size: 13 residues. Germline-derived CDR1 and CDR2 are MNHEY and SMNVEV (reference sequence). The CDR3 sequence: CASSSAWGNTIYF.

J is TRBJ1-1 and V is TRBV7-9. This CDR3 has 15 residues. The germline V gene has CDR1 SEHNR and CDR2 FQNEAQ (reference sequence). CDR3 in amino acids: CASSLVVAGNTEAFF.

The CDR3 reads CASSPGALSDGGTQYF. This sequence joins TRBV27 and TRBJ2-5. Germline V gives CDR1 MNHEY, CDR2 SMNVEV (reference sequence). The CDR3 sequence is 16 residues long.